This T cell receptor beta chain was captured in a study of OX40 agonist ivuxolimab in advanced cancers. Overall study: Dosing consisted of intravenous ivuxolimab at 0.01 to 10 mg/kg every 2 weeks.

CDR3 length: 16 residues. V lost 5 bases to trimming and J lost 2 bases, with 15 bases between them. Germline-derived CDR1 and CDR2 are MDHEN and SYDVKM. The repertoire was sequenced with immunoSEQ multiplex PCR; TCRdb's copy has only in-frame clones and lacks some. The table includes more than 95,000 clones, 85% to 95% detected once. Sequencing was performed on CD4+ or CD8+ T cells sorted from blood, taken in a trial of the OX40 agonist ivuxolimab. This chain connects TRBV28 to TRBJ2-2, with TRBD2 as a possible D gene (6 bases). The receptor's source is an adult with an advanced solid tumor such as melanoma, head and neck, liver or kidney cancer. The CDR3 nucleotides read TGTGCCAGCAGTGGCGTCGGCGGGGTAAACACCGGGGAGCTGTTTTTT. Protein sequence: CASSGVGGVNTGELFF.